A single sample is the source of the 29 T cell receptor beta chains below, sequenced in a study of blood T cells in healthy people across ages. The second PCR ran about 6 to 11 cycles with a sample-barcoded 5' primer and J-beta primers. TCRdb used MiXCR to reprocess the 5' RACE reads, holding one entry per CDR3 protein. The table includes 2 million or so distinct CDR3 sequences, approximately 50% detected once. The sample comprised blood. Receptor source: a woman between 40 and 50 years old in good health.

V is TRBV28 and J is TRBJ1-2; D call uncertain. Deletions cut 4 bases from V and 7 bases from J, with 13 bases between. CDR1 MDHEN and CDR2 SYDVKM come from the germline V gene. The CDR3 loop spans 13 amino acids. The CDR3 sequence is CASSWWEVRGYTF. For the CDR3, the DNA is TGTGCCAGCAGTTGGTGGGAGGTCCGTGGCTACACCTTC.

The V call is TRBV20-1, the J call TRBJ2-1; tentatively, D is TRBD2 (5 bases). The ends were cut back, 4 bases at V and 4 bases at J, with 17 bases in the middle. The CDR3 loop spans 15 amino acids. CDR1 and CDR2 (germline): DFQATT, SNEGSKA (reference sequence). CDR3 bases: TGCAGTGCTACGCGGACTCCACAAGGGTACAATGAGCAGTTCTTC. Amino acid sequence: CSATRTPQGYNEQFF.

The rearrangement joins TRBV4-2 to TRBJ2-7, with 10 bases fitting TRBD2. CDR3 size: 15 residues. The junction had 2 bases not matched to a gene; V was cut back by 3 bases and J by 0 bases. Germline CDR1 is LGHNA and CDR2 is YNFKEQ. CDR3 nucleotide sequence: TGTGCCAGCAGCCAGAGCGGGGGGGACTCCTACGAGCAGTACTTC. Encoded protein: CASSQSGGDSYEQYF.

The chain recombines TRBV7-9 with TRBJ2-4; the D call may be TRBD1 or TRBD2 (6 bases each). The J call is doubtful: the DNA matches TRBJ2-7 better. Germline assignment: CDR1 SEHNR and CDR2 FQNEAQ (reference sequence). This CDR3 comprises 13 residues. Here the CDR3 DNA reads TGTGCCAGCAGCTCCAAGGGGGGCTACGAGCAGTACTTC. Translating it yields CASSSKGGYEQYF.

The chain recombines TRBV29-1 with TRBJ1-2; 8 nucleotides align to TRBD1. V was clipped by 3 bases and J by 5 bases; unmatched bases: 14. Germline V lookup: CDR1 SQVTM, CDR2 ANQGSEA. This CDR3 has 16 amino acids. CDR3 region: CSVEQQGGGVSYGYTF. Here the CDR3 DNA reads TGCAGCGTTGAGCAACAGGGGGGAGGGGTGTCGTATGGCTACACCTTC.

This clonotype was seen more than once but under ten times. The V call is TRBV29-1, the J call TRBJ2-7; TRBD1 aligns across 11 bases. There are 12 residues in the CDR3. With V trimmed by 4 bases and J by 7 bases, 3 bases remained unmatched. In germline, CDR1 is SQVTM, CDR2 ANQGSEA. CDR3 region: CSVGTGGDEQYF. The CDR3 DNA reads TGCAGCGTTGGGACAGGGGGCGATGAGCAGTACTTC.

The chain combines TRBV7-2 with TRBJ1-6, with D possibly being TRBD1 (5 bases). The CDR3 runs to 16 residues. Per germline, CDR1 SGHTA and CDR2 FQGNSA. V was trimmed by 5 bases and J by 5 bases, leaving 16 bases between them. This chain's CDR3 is CASSQPRGGNNSPLHF. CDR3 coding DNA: TGTGCCAGCAGCCAACCGCGCGGGGGAAATAATTCACCCCTCCACTTT.

This CDR3 reads CASSSRGRGAGDTQYF. The CDR3 DNA reads as TGTGCCAGCAGTTCCCGGGGGAGGGGGGCCGGAGATACGCAGTATTTT. The chain employs TRBV6-6 and TRBJ2-3; possibly TRBD2 for D (7 bases). Trimming removed 4 bases at V and 5 bases at J, with 19 bases between. CDR1 and CDR2 (germline): MNHNY, SVGAGI (reference sequence). The CDR3 is made up of 16 amino acids.

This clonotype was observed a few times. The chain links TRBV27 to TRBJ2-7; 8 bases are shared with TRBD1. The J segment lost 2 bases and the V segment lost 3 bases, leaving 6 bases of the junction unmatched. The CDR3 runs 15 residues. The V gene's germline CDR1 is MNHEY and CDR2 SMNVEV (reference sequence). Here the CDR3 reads CASSFSTGEPYEQYF. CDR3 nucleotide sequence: TGTGCCAGCAGTTTTTCGACAGGGGAGCCCTACGAGCAGTACTTC.

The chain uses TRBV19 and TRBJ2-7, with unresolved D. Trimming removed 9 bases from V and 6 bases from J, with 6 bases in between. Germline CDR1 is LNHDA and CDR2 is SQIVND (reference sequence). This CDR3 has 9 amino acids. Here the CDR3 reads CARPPEQYF. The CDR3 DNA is TGTGCCAGACCCCCCGAGCAGTACTTC.

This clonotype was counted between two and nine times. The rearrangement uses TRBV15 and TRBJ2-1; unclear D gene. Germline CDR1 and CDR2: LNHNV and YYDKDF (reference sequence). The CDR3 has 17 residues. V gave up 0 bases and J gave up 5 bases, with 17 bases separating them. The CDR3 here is CATSRDMWRRTDNEQFF. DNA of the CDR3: TGTGCCACCAGCAGAGATATGTGGCGGAGAACGGACAATGAGCAGTTCTTC.

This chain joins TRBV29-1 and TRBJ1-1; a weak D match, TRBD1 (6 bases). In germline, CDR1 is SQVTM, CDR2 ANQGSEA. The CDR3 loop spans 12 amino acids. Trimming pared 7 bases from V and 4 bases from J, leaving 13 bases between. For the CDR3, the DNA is TGCAGCGGAGGGGGACCAGGCACTGAAGCTTTCTTT. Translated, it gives CSGGGPGTEAFF.

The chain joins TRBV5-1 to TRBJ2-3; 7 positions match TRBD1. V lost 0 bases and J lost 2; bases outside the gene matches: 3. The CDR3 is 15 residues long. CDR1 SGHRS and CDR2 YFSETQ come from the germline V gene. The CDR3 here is CASSLGGTVTDTQYF. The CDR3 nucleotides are TGCGCCAGCAGCTTGGGAGGGACAGTCACAGATACGCAGTATTTT.

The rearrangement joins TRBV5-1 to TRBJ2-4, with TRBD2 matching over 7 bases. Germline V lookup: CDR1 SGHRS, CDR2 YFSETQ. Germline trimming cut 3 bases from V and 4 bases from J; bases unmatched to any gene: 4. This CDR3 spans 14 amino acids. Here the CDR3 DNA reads TGCGCCAGCAGCTGGTCTAGCGGAAAAAACATTCAGTACTTC. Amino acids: CASSWSSGKNIQYF.

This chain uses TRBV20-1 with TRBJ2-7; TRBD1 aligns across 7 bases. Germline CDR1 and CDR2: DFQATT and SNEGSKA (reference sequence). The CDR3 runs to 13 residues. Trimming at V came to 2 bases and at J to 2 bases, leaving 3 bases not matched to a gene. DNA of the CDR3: TGCAGTGCTAGACGGACAGGTACCTACGAGCAGTACTTC. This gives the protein CSARRTGTYEQYF.

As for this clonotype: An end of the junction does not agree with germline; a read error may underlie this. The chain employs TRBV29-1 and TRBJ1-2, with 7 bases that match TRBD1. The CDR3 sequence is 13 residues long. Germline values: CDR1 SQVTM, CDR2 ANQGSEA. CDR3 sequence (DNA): TGCAGCGTGGAAGAACAGGGGAGAGGTGGCTACACCTTC. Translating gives CSVEEQGRGGYTF. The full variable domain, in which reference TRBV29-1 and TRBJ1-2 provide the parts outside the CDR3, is SAVISQKPSRDICQRGTSLTIQCQVDSQVTMMFWYRQQPGQSLTLIATANQGSEATYESGFVIDKFPISRPNLTFSTLTVSNMSPEDSSIYLCSVEEQGRGGYTFGSGTRLTVV.

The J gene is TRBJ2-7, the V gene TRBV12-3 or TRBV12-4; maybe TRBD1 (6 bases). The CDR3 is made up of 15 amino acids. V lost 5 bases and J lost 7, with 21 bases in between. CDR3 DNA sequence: TGTGCCAGCAGTCCCCAGGATAGACAGGCGAAAGAGCAGTACTTC. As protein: CASSPQDRQAKEQYF.

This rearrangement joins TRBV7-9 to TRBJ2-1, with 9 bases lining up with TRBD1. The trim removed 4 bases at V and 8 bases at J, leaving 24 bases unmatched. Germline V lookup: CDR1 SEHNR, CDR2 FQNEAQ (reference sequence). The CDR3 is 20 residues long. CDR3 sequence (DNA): TGTGCCAGCAGCTCACCCAGCCTACGGATTGACAGGGGGGAAGGGGATGAGCAGTTCTTC. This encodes CASSSPSLRIDRGEGDEQFF.

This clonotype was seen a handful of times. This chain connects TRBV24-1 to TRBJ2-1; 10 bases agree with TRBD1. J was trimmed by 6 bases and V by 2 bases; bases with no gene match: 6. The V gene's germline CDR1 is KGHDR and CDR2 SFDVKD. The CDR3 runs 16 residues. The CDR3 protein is CATSDSTGGYGNEQFF. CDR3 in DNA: TGTGCCACCAGTGATTCGACAGGGGGCTATGGCAATGAGCAGTTCTTC.

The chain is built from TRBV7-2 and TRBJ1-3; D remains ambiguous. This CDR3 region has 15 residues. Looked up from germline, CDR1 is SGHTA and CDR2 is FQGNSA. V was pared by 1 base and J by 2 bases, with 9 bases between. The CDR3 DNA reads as TGTGCCAGCAGCTTAGGAGGGTACACTGGAAACACCATATATTTT. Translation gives CASSLGGYTGNTIYF. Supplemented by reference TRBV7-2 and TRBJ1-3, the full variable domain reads GAGVSQSPSNKVTEKGKDVELRCDPISGHTALYWYRQSLGQGLEFLIYFQGNSAPDKSGLPSDRFSAERTGGSVSTLTIQRTQQEDSAVYLCASSLGGYTGNTIYFGEGSWLTVV.

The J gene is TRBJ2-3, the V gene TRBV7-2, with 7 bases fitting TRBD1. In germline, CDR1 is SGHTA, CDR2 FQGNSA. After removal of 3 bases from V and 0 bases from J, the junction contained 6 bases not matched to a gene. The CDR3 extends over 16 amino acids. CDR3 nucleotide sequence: TGTGCCAGCAGCTTGCAGGGGACAGCTAGCACAGATACGCAGTATTTT. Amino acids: CASSLQGTASTDTQYF. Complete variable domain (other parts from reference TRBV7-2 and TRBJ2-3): GAGVSQSPSNKVTEKGKDVELRCDPISGHTALYWYRQSLGQGLEFLIYFQGNSAPDKSGLPSDRFSAERTGGSVSTLTIQRTQQEDSAVYLCASSLQGTASTDTQYFGPGTRLTVL.

The CDR3 nucleotides read TGCAGTGCTAGGAAGACAGGGGCGGGTAGGGATACGCAGTATTTT. Protein: CSARKTGAGRDTQYF. V is TRBV20-1 and J is TRBJ2-3; 8 bases map to TRBD1. There are 15 residues in the CDR3. Germline loops: CDR1 DFQATT, CDR2 SNEGSKA (reference sequence). With 3 bases clipped from V and 6 bases from J, the junction kept 11 bases outside the gene matches.

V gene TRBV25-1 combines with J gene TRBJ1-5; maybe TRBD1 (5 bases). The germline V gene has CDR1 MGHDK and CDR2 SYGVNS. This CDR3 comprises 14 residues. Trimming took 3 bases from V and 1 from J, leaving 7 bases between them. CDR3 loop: CASSDGASNQPQHF. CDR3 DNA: TGTGCCAGCAGTGACGGGGCGAGCAATCAGCCCCAGCATTTT.

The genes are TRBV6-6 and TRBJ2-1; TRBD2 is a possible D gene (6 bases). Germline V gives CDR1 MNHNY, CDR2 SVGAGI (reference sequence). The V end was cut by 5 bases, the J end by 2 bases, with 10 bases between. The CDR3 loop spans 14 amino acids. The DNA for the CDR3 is TGTGCCAGCAGTACGGGGGAAACCTACAATGAGCAGTTCTTC. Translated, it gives CASSTGETYNEQFF.

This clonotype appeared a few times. CDR3 sequence reads: CASSYVDSQETQYF. CDR3 coding DNA: TGTGCCAGCAGTTACGTGGACAGCCAAGAGACCCAGTACTTC. This chain uses TRBV6-6 with TRBJ2-5; D is perhaps TRBD1 (6 bases). This CDR3 has 14 residues. Trimming pared 2 bases from V and 1 base from J, leaving 8 bases between. Looked up from germline, CDR1 is MNHNY and CDR2 is SVGAGI (reference sequence).

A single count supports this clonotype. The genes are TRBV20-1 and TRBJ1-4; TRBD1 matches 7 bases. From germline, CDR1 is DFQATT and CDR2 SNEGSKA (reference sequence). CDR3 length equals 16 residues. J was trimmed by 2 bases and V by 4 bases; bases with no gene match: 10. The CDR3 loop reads CSATDDREKTNEKLFF. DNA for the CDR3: TGCAGTGCTACCGATGACAGGGAGAAGACTAATGAAAAACTGTTTTTT.

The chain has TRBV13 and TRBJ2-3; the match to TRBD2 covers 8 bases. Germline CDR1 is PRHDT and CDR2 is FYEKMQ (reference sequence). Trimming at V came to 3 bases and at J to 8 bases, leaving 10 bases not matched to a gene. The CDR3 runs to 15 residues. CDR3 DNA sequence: TGTGCCAGCAGCTTGTGGAACGGGGGGGCACTTACGCAGTATTTT. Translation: CASSLWNGGALTQYF.

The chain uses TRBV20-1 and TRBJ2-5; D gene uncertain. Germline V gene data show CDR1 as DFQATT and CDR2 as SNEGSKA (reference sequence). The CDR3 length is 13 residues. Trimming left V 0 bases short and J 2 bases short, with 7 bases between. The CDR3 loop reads CSARDNQQETQYF. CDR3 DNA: TGCAGTGCTAGAGATAATCAGCAAGAGACCCAGTACTTC.

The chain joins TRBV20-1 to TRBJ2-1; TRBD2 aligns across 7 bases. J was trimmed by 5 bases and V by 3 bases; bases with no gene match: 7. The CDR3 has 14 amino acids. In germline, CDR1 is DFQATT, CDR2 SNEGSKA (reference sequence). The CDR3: CSASPGGGNNEQFF. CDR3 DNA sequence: TGCAGTGCTAGTCCGGGCGGGGGTAACAATGAGCAGTTCTTC.